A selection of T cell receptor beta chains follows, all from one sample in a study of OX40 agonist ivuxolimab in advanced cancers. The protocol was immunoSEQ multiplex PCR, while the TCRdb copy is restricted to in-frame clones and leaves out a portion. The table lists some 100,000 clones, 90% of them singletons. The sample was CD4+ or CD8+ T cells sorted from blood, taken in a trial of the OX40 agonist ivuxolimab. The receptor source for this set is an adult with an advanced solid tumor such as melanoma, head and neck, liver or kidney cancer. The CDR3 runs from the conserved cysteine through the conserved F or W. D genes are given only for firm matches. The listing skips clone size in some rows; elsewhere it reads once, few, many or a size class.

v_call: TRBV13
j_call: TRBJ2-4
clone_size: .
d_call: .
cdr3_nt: TGTGCCAGCAGCTTAGAGGGCAGGGGTCAAAACATTCAGTACTTC
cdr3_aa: CASSLEGRGQNIQYF

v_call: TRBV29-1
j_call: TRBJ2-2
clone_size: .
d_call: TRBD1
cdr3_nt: TGCAGCGTTGACAGGGGGCCCGGGGAGCTGTTTTTT
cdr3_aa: CSVDRGPGELFF

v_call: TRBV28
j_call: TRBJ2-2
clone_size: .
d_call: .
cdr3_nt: TGTACCAGCAGTTTCCTACAGAGCGGGGAGCTGTTTTTT
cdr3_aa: CTSSFLQSGELFF

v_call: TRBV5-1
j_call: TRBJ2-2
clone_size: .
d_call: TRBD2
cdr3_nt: TGCGCCAGCAGTTCCGGGACTAGCGGGAGCGGAGGGGAGCTGTTTTTT
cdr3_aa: CASSSGTSGSGGELFF

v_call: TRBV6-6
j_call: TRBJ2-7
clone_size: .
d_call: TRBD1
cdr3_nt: TGTGCCAGCAGTCGTGGGACAGGTTTCTCCTACGAGCAGTACTTC
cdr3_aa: CASSRGTGFSYEQYF

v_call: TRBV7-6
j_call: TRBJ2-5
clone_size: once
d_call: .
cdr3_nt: TGTGCCAGCAGTCAGGGGAGGGGGACCCAGTACTTC
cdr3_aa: CASSQGRGTQYF

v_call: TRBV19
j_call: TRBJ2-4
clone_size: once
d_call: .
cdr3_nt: TGTGCCAGTAACCCAAGGGGCAGCGGCATTCAGTACTTC
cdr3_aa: CASNPRGSGIQYF

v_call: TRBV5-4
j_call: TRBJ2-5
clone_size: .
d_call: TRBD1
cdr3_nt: TGTGCCAGCAGCTGGGACAGGGAGAGCCCCCGAGAGACCCAGTACTTC
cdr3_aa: CASSWDRESPRETQYF

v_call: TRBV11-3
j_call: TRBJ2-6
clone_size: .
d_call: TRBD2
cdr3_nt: TGTGCCAGCAGCGCGGGGAGCGGGACTGGGGCCAACGTCCTGACTTTC
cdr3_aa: CASSAGSGTGANVLTF

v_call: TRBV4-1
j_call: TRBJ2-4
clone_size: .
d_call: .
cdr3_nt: TGCGCCAGCAGCCAAGGGCCCCCCCGCGGACAAATCAAAAACATTCAGTACTTC
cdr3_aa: CASSQGPPRGQIKNIQYF

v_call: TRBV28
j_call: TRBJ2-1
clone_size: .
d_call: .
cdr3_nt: TGTGCCAGCAGCGAGAGAGCCTCCTACAATGAGCAGTTCTTC
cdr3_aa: CASSERASYNEQFF

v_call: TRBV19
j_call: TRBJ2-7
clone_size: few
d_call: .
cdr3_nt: TGTGCCAGTAGTATTAGTACTACCTACGAGCAGTACTTC
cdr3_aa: CASSISTTYEQYF

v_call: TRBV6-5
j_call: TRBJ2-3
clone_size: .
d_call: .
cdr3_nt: TGTGCCAGCAAGGTGACAGGTAGCACAGATACGCAGTATTTT
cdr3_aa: CASKVTGSTDTQYF

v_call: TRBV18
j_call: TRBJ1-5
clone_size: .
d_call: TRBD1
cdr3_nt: TGTGCCAGCTCGCCGGGACAGGCGCAAAATCAGCCCCAGCATTTT
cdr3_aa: CASSPGQAQNQPQHF

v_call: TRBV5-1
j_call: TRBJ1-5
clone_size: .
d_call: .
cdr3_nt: TGCGCCAGCAGCCCGACAGGCCTTAGCAATCAGCCCCAGCATTTT
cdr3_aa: CASSPTGLSNQPQHF

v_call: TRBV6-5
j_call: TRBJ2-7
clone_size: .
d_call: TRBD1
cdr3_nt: TGTGCCAGCGGCTACAGGGGTGGTGAGCAGTACTTC
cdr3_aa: CASGYRGGEQYF

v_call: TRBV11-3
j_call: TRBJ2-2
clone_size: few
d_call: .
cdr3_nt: TGTGCCAGCAGCTTAGATCTTGGGGGAAAGGGCACCGGGGAGCTGTTTTTT
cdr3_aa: CASSLDLGGKGTGELFF

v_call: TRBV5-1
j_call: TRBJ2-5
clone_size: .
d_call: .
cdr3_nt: TGCGCCAGCAGCTCCGGGGAGCTACAAGAGACCCAGTACTTC
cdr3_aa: CASSSGELQETQYF

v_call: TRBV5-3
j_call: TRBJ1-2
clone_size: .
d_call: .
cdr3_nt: TGTGCCAGAAGCTTGGCCGGGACGGCCGAAGAATATGGCTACACCTTC
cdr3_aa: CARSLAGTAEEYGYTF

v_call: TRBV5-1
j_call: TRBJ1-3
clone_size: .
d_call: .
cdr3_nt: TGCGCCAGCAGCTTGGATCAGGGCCCCCACTCTGGAAACACCATATATTTT
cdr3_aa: CASSLDQGPHSGNTIYF

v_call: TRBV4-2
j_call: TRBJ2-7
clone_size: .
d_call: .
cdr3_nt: TGTGCCAGCAGCCCAGGGGTCCAGGGACTAACCTACGAGCAGTACTTC
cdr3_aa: CASSPGVQGLTYEQYF

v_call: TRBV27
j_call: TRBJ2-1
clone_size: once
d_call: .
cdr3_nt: TGTGCCAGCAGCCCTAGAGTTAGCGACTCCTACAATGAGCAGTTCTTC
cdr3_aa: CASSPRVSDSYNEQFF

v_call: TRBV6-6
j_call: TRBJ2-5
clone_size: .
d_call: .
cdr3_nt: TGTGCCAGCAGTTACTCGACCGGGGCTCGGGAGACCCAGTACTTC
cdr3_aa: CASSYSTGARETQYF

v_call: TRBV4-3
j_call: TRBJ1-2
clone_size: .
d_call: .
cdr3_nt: TGCGCCAGCAGCCAAGTGGAGCATAGGGGAGGCTACACCTTC
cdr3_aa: CASSQVEHRGGYTF

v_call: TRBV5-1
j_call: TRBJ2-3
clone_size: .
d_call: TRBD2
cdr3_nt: TGCGCCAGCAGCTTAATTCCTAGCGGGAGGACAGATACGCAGTATTTT
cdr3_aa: CASSLIPSGRTDTQYF

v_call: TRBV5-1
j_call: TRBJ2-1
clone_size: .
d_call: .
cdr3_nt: TGCGCCAGCGTCCGGGGCAGCTCCTACAATGAGCAGTTCTTC
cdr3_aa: CASVRGSSYNEQFF

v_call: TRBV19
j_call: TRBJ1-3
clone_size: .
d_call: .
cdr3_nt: TGTGCCAGTAATGGACCCACTAGCTCTGGAAACACCATATATTTT
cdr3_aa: CASNGPTSSGNTIYF

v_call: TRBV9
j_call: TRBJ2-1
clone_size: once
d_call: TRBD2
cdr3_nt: TGTGCCAGCAGCCCTAGCGGGAGGGCCGGTCATGAGCAGTTCTTC
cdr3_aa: CASSPSGRAGHEQFF

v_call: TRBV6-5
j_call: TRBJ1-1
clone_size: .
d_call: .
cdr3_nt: TGTGCCAGCAGTTACTCACCAGGAACGAACACTGAAGCTTTCTTT
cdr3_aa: CASSYSPGTNTEAFF

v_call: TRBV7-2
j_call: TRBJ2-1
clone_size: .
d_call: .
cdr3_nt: TGTGCCAGCAGCTTAGAATTACTTTCGAATGAGCAGTTCTTC
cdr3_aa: CASSLELLSNEQFF

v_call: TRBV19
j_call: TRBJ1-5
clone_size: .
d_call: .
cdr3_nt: TGTGCCAGTAGTATTAACAACAATCAGCCCCAGCATTTT
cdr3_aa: CASSINNNQPQHF

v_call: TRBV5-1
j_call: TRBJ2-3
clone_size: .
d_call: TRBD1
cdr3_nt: TGCGCCAGCAGCTACCGGGACAGGAGCACAGATACGCAGTATTTT
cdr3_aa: CASSYRDRSTDTQYF

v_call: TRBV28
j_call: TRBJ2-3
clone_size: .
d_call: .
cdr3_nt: TGTGCCAGCAGTCCGATCAGCTACGGGGGAGGACACACAGATACGCAGTATTTT
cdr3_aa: CASSPISYGGGHTDTQYF

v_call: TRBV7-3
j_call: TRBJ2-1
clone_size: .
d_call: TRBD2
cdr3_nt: TGTGCCAGCAGCCCGGGACTAGCGGTTTACAATGAGCAGTTCTTC
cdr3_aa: CASSPGLAVYNEQFF

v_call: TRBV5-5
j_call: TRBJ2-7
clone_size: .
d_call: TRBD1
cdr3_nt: TGTGCCAGCAGTTCCCTCTGGGGACAGGGGAACGAGCAGTACTTC
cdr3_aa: CASSSLWGQGNEQYF

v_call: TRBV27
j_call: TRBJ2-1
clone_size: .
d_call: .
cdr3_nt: TGTGCCAGCAGTTTAGTATCTAGCGCCAATGTAAATGAGCAGTTCTTC
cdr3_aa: CASSLVSSANVNEQFF

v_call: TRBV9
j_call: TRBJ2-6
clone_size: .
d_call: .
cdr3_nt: TGTGCCAGCAGCCTGGGAGGTCTTGGAGCCAACGTCCTGACTTTC
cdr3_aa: CASSLGGLGANVLTF

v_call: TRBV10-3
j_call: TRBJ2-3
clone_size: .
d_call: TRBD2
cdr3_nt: TGTGCCATCAGCCTGGGACTAGCGGGAGTCGGAACGCAGTATTTT
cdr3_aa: CAISLGLAGVGTQYF

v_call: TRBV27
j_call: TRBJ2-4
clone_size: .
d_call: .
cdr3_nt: TGTGCCAGCAGTTTCGCAGGGGCGCTAGCCAAAAACATTCAGTACTTC
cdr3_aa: CASSFAGALAKNIQYF

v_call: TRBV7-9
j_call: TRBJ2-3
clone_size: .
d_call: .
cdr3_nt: TGTGCCAGCAGCATCCTAGGGGCAGATACGCAGTATTTT
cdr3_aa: CASSILGADTQYF

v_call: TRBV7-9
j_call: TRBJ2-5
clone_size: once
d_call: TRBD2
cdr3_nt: TGTGCCAGCAGCCCCGGACTAGCGGGAACCCAAGAGACCCAGTACTTC
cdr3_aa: CASSPGLAGTQETQYF

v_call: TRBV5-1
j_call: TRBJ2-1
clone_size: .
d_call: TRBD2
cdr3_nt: TGCGCCAGTAGACTAGCCCTACGTACCGCGAACTACAATGAGCAGTTCTTC
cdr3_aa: CASRLALRTANYNEQFF

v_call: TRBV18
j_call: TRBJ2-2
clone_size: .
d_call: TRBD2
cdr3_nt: TGTGCCAGCTCACCAGACTTACTAGCGGGACCCACCGGGGAGCTGTTTTTT
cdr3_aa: CASSPDLLAGPTGELFF

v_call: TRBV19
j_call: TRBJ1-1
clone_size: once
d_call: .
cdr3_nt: TGTGCCAGTAGTACCGTTGCCAGGGGGAACACTGAAGCTTTCTTT
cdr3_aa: CASSTVARGNTEAFF

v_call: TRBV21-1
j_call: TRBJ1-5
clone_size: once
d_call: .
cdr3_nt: TGTGCCAGCAGCAAAGCTTGGATGGCTGGGCAGGGCGGTCAGCCCCAGCATTTT
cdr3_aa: CASSKAWMAGQGGQPQHF